A selection of T cell receptor beta chains follows, all from one sample in a study of cytotoxic CD8 clonotypes in ibrutinib-treated CLL. TCRdb keeps only in-frame clones here, not all; method: immunoSEQ multiplex PCR. The table records about 270,000 clones, approximately 79% of them present only once. Source: PBMCs, taken at disease progression, from a patient treated with ibrutinib. These receptors originate from a human donor with chronic lymphocytic leukemia. Each CDR3 is given with its conserved first and last residue. D genes are given only for firm matches. The listing skips clone size in some rows; elsewhere it reads once, few, many or a size class.

D gene,V gene,J gene,clone size,CDR3 protein,CDR3 DNA
NA,TRBV9,TRBJ2-1,NA,CASSVGGSAYNEQFF,TGTGCCAGCAGCGTAGGAGGTTCCGCCTACAATGAGCAGTTCTTC
NA,TRBV27,TRBJ2-5,few,CASSLSIGRTGVQETQYF,TGTGCCAGCAGTTTATCCATCGGCCGTACAGGCGTACAAGAGACCCAGTACTTC
NA,TRBV29-1,TRBJ1-6,NA,CSASDRPNSPLHF,TGCAGCGCCTCCGACAGGCCAAATTCACCCCTCCACTTT
NA,TRBV5-1,TRBJ2-5,few,CASSLGPQETQYF,TGCGCCAGCAGCTTGGGCCCCCAAGAGACCCAGTACTTC
TRBD2,TRBV28,TRBJ2-1,NA,CASSAPGTRANEQFF,TGTGCCAGCAGTGCGCCTGGGACTAGGGCCAATGAGCAGTTCTTC
TRBD1,TRBV6-6,TRBJ1-1,NA,CASSPQGGITEAFF,TGTGCCAGCAGCCCCCAGGGGGGTATTACTGAAGCTTTCTTT
NA,TRBV7-2,TRBJ2-5,NA,CASSSGLTPETQYF,TGTGCCAGCAGCTCGGGACTGACCCCAGAGACCCAGTACTTC
TRBD2,TRBV6-1,TRBJ2-1,NA,CASIATSGGRNEQFF,TGTGCCAGCATCGCGACTAGCGGGGGGAGGAATGAGCAGTTCTTC
TRBD1,TRBV28,TRBJ1-3,NA,CASSRRTGPGNTIYF,TGTGCCAGCAGTAGACGGACAGGCCCTGGAAACACCATATATTTT
NA,TRBV15,TRBJ2-1,NA,CATSILSTGMKFF,TGTGCCACCAGCATACTCTCCACAGGGATGAAGTTCTTC
NA,TRBV5-1,TRBJ2-7,once,CASSLGMGSSYEQYF,TGCGCCAGCAGCTTGGGGATGGGGAGCTCCTACGAGCAGTACTTC
TRBD1,TRBV28,TRBJ1-2,NA,CASSSGQGRLQFPPNYGYTF,TGTGCCAGCAGTTCGGGACAGGGGCGGCTCCAGTTTCCACCTAACTATGGCTACACCTTC
TRBD2,TRBV29-1,TRBJ2-3,NA,CSVSTSGVGDTQYF,TGCAGCGTCTCAACTAGCGGGGTGGGAGATACGCAGTATTTT
NA,TRBV27,TRBJ2-7,NA,CASSRGGRYEQYF,TGTGCCAGCAGCAGAGGGGGGCGCTACGAGCAGTACTTC
TRBD2,TRBV5-4,TRBJ2-7,NA,CASSLYVAGGEQYF,TGTGCCAGCAGCTTGTACGTAGCGGGGGGGGAGCAGTACTTC
NA,TRBV12-5,TRBJ2-1,NA,CASGLGSQRQFF,TGTGCTAGTGGTTTGGGGAGCCAAAGGCAGTTCTTC
TRBD1,TRBV10-3,TRBJ1-1,NA,CAIGGTGNTEAFF,TGTGCCATCGGGGGGACAGGGAACACTGAAGCTTTCTTT
TRBD2,TRBV4-1,TRBJ2-7,NA,CASSQVGLARVSYEQYF,TGCGCCAGCAGCCAAGTGGGACTAGCGAGGGTTTCCTACGAGCAGTACTTC
NA,TRBV5-6,TRBJ2-1,NA,CASSLAWPVSYNEQFF,TGTGCCAGCAGCTTGGCCTGGCCAGTCTCCTACAATGAGCAGTTCTTC
TRBD1,TRBV9,TRBJ2-1,NA,CASSVDPGGLYNEQFF,TGTGCCAGCAGCGTAGACCCAGGGGGCCTCTACAATGAGCAGTTCTTC
NA,TRBV7-9,TRBJ2-2,NA,CASSFSRANTGELFF,TGTGCCAGCAGCTTTTCCCGCGCGAACACCGGGGAGCTGTTTTTT
NA,TRBV18,TRBJ2-1,NA,CASSKVGSEQFF,TGTGCCAGCTCAAAGGTCGGGAGCGAGCAGTTCTTC
TRBD2,TRBV27,TRBJ2-1,NA,CASSLTGLAGVTFF,TGTGCCAGCAGTCTCACGGGACTAGCGGGAGTCACGTTCTTC
TRBD2,TRBV5-4,TRBJ2-7,NA,CASSSGGRSGSITEQYF,TGTGCCAGCAGCTCGGGCGGGAGAAGCGGGAGTATTACCGAGCAGTACTTC
NA,TRBV10-2,TRBJ2-2,NA,CASSELGSANTGELFF,TGCGCCAGCAGTGAGCTGGGGTCCGCGAACACCGGGGAGCTGTTTTTT
NA,TRBV28,TRBJ2-7,NA,CASSPHYEQYF,TGTGCCAGCAGTCCGCACTACGAGCAGTACTTC
NA,TRBV2,TRBJ2-5,NA,CASNTPGRETQYF,TGTGCCAGCAACACCCCCGGACGGGAGACCCAGTACTTC
TRBD2,TRBV28,TRBJ2-3,NA,CASSSPPGPGGDTQYF,TGTGCCAGCAGTTCTCCCCCCGGACCCGGGGGGGATACGCAGTATTTT
TRBD1,TRBV6-6,TRBJ2-1,once,CASSYTGTDYNEQFF,TGTGCCAGCAGTTACACGGGGACAGACTACAATGAGCAGTTCTTC
TRBD1,TRBV4-1,TRBJ2-7,NA,CASSHRQGNPYEQYF,TGCGCCAGCAGCCACAGACAGGGCAACCCCTACGAGCAGTACTTC
TRBD2,TRBV7-3,TRBJ2-1,NA,CASSLTGGGSANEQFF,TGTGCCAGCAGCTTAACGGGTGGCGGGAGCGCCAATGAGCAGTTCTTC
NA,TRBV9,TRBJ2-3,once,CASSVYLGELTDTQYF,TGTGCCAGCAGCGTATACCTAGGGGAGTTAACAGATACGCAGTATTTT
NA,TRBV9,TRBJ2-1,NA,CASSDGRRTHNEQFF,TGTGCCAGCAGCGACGGACGCCGCACCCACAATGAGCAGTTCTTC
TRBD1,TRBV5-1,TRBJ1-5,few,CASSIGTADQPQHF,TGCGCCAGCAGCATAGGGACAGCCGATCAGCCCCAGCATTTT
TRBD2,TRBV4-1,TRBJ2-2,NA,CASSQDGWTSGTNTGELFF,TGCGCCAGCAGCCAAGACGGTTGGACTAGCGGGACGAACACCGGGGAGCTGTTTTTT
NA,TRBV5-1,TRBJ2-7,few,CASSLVRGAPYEQYF,TGCGCCAGCAGCTTAGTGAGGGGCGCACCCTACGAGCAGTACTTC